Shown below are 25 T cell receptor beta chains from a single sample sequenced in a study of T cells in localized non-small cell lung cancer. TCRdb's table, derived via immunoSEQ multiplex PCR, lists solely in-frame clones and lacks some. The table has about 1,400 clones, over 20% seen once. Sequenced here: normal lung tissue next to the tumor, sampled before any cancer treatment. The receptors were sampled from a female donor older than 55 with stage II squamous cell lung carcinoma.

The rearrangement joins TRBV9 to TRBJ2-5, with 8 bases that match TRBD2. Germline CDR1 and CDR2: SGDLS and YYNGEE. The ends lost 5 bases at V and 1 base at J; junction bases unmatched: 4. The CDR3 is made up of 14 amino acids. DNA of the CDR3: TGTGCCAGCAGATTTGGGACTAGCCAAGAGACCCAGTACTTC. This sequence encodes CASRFGTSQETQYF.

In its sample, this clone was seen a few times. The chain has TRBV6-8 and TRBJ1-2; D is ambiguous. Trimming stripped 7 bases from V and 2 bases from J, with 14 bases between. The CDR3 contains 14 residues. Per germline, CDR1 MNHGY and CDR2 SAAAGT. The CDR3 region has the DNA TGTGCCAGCAAGGACGGAACCCTAAACTATGGCTACACCTTC. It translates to CASKDGTLNYGYTF.

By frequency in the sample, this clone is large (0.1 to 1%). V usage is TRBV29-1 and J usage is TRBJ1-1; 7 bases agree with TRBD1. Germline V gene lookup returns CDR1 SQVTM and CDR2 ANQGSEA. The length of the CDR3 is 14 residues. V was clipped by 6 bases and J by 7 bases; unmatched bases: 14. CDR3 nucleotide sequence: TGCAGCGTGTATCCCCAGGGGGAGGAGAGTGAAGCTTTCTTT. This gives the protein CSVYPQGEESEAFF.

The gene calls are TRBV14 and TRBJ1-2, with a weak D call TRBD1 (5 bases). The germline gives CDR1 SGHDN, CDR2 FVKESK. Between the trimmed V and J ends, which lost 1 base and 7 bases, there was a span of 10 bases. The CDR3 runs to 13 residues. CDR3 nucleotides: TGTGCCAGCAGCCAAGGACAGAGGTTTGGCTACACCTTC. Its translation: CASSQGQRFGYTF.

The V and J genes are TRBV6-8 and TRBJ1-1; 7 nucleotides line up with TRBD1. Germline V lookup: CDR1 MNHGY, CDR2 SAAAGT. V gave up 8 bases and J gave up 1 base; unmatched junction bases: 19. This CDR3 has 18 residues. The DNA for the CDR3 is TGTGCCAGCTGTGCGGGGGGATTTGGGACAGCGACGAACACTGAAGCTTTCTTT. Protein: CASCAGGFGTATNTEAFF.

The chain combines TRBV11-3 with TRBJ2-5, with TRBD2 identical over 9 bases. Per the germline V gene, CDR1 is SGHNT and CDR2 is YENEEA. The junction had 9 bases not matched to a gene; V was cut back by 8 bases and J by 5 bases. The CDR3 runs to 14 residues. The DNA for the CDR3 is TGTGCCAGCGGACCTAGCGGGATGGCGGAGACCCAGTACTTC. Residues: CASGPSGMAETQYF. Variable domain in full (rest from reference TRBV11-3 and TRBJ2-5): EAGVVQSPRYKIIEKKQPVAFWCNPISGHNTLYWYLQNLGQGPELLIRYENEEAVDDSQLPKDRFSAERLKGVDSTLKIQPAELGDSAVYLCASGPSGMAETQYFGPGTRLLVL.

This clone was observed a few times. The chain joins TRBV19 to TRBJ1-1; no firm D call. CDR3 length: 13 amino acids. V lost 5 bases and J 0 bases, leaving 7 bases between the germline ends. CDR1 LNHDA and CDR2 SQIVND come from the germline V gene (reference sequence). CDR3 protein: CASSVGMNTEAFF. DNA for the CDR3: TGTGCCAGTAGTGTAGGGATGAACACTGAAGCTTTCTTT.

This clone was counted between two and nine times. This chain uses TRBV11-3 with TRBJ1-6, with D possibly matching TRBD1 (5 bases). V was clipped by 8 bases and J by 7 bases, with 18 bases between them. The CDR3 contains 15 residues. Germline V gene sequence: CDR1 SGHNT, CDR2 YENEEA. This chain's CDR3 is CASGAGDVLNSPLHF. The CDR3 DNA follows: TGTGCCAGCGGGGCGGGGGACGTACTAAATTCACCCCTCCACTTT.

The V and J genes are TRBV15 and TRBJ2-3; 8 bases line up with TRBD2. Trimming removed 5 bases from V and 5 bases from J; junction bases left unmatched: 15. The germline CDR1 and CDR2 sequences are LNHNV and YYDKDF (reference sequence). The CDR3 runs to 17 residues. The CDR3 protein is CATSEPMASGGIDTQYF. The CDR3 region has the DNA TGTGCCACCAGCGAACCGATGGCCAGCGGGGGAATAGATACGCAGTATTTT. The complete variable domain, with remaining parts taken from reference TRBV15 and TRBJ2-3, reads DAMVIQNPRYQVTQFGKPVTLSCSQTLNHNVMYWYQQKSSQAPKLLFHYYDKDFNNEADTPDNFQSRRPNTSFCFLDIRSPGLGDTAMYLCATSEPMASGGIDTQYFGPGTRLTVL.

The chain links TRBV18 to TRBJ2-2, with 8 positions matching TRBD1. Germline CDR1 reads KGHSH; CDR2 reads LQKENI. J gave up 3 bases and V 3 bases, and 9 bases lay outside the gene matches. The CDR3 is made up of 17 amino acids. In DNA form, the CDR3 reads TGTGCCAGCTCACCCCTGATGGACAGGGCGGACACCGGGGAGCTGTTTTTT. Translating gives CASSPLMDRADTGELFF.

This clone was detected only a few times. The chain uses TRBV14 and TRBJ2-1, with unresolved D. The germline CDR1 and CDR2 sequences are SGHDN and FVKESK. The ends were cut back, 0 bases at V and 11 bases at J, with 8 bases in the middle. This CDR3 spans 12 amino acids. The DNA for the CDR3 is TGTGCCAGCAGCCAAGATCCCGTCCAGCAGTTCTTC. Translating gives CASSQDPVQQFF.

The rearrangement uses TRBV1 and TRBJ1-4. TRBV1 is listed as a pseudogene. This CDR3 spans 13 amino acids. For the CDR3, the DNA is TGCGCCAGCAGCCAGGGGGTCTATGAAAAACTGTTTTTT. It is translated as CASSQGVYEKLFF.

The CDR3 spells CASGLVTKQFF. The CDR3 DNA reads as TGTGCTAGTGGTTTGGTGACGAAGCAGTTCTTC. V and J are TRBV12-5 and TRBJ2-1, with unresolved D. Trimming stripped 0 bases from V and 11 bases from J, with 5 bases between. CDR3 size: 11 residues. From germline, CDR1 is LGHNT and CDR2 FRNRAP. Full variable domain (outside the CDR3, taken from reference TRBV12-5 and TRBJ2-1): DARVTQTPRHKVTEMGQEVTMRCQPILGHNTVFWYRQTMMQGLELLAYFRNRAPLDDSGMPKDRFSAEMPDATLATLKIQPSEPRDSAVYFCASGLVTKQFFGPGTRLTVL.

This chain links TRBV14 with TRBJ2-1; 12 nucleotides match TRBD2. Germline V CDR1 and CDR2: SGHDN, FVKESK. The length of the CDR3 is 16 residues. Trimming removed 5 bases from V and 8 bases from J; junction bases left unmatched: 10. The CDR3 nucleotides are TGTGCCAGCAGCTCCCAGAGACTAGCGGGAGTCCATGAGCAGTTCTTC. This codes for CASSSQRLAGVHEQFF.

CDR3 bases: TGCAGCGTTGTGGGTACTGAGGGCCTCTATGGCTACACCTTC. This gives the protein CSVVGTEGLYGYTF. V and J are TRBV29-1 and TRBJ1-2; no clear D. The V and J ends lost 4 bases and 4 bases respectively, with 16 bases between them. CDR1 and CDR2 from the germline V gene are SQVTM and ANQGSEA. The CDR3 consists of 14 residues.

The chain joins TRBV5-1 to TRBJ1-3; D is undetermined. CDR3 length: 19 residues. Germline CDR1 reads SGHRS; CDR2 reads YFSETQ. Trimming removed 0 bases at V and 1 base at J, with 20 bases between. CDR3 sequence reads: CASSLGTLSVRKSGNTIYF. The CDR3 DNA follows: TGCGCCAGCAGCTTGGGAACTTTGAGTGTAAGGAAATCTGGAAACACCATATATTTT.

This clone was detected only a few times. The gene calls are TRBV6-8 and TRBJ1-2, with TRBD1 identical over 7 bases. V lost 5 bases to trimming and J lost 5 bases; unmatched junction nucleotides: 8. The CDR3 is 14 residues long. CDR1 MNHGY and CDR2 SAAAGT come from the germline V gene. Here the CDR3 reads CASSAPGQPYGYTF. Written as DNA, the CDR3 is TGTGCCAGCAGTGCACCGGGACAGCCATATGGCTACACCTTC.

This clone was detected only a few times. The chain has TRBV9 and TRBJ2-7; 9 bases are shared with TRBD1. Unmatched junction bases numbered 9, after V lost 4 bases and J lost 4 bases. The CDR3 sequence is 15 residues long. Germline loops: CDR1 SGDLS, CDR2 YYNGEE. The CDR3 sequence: CASSLNSGTGYEQYF. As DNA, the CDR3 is TGTGCCAGCAGCCTTAATTCCGGGACAGGGTACGAGCAGTACTTC. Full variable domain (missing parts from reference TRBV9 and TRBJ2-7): DSGVTQTPKHLITATGQRVTLRCSPRSGDLSVYWYQQSLDQGLQFLIQYYNGEERAKGNILERFSAQQFPDLHSELNLSSLELGDSALYFCASSLNSGTGYEQYFGPGTRLTVT.

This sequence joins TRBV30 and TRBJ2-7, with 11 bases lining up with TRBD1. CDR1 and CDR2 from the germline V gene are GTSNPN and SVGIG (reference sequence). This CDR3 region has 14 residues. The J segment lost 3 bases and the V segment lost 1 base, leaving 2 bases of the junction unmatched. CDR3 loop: CAWSGDRGVYEQYF. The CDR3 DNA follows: TGTGCCTGGAGTGGGGACAGGGGGGTCTACGAGCAGTACTTC.

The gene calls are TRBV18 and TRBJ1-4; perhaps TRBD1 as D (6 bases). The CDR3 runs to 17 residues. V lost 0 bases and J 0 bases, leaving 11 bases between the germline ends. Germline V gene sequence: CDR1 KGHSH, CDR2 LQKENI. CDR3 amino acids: CASSPPTGIATNEKLFF. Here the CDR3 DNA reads TGTGCCAGCTCACCACCGACAGGAATTGCAACTAATGAAAAACTGTTTTTT.

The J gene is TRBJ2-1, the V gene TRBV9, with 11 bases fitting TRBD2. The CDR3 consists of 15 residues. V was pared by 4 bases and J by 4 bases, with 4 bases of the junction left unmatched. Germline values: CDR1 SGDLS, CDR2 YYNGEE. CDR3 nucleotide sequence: TGTGCCAGCAGCTATCTAGCGGGGGGATACAATGAGCAGTTCTTC. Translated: CASSYLAGGYNEQFF.

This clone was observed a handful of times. The CDR3 region is CAWSPKGLNTEAFF. CDR3 coding DNA: TGTGCCTGGAGCCCAAAGGGTTTGAACACTGAAGCTTTCTTT. The chain has TRBV30 and TRBJ1-1; D is ambiguous. V lost 3 bases to trimming and J lost 0 bases, with 11 bases between them. Per the germline V gene, CDR1 is GTSNPN and CDR2 is SVGIG (reference sequence). The CDR3 runs 14 residues.

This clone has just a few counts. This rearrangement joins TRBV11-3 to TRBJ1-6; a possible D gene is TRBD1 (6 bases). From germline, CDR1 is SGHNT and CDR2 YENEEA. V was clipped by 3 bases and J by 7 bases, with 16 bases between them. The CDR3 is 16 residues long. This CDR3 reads CASSLLSGAMNSPLHF. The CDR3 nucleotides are TGTGCCAGCAGCTTGCTCTCAGGGGCGATGAATTCACCCCTCCACTTT. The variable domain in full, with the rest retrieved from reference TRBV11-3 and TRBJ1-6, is EAGVVQSPRYKIIEKKQPVAFWCNPISGHNTLYWYLQNLGQGPELLIRYENEEAVDDSQLPKDRFSAERLKGVDSTLKIQPAELGDSAVYLCASSLLSGAMNSPLHFGNGTRLTVT.

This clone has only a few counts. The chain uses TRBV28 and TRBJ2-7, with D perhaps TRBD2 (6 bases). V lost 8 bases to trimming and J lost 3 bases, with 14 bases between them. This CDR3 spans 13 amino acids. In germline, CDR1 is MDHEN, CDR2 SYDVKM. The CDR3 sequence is CASLGRMVYEQYF. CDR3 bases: TGTGCCAGCCTCGGGAGAATGGTCTACGAGCAGTACTTC.

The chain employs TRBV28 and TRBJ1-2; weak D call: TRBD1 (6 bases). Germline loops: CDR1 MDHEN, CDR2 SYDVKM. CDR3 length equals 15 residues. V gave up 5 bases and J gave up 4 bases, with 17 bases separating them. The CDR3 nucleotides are TGTGCCAGCAGTCCCCCCGACAGGTTCGGCTATGGCTACACCTTC. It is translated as CASSPPDRFGYGYTF.